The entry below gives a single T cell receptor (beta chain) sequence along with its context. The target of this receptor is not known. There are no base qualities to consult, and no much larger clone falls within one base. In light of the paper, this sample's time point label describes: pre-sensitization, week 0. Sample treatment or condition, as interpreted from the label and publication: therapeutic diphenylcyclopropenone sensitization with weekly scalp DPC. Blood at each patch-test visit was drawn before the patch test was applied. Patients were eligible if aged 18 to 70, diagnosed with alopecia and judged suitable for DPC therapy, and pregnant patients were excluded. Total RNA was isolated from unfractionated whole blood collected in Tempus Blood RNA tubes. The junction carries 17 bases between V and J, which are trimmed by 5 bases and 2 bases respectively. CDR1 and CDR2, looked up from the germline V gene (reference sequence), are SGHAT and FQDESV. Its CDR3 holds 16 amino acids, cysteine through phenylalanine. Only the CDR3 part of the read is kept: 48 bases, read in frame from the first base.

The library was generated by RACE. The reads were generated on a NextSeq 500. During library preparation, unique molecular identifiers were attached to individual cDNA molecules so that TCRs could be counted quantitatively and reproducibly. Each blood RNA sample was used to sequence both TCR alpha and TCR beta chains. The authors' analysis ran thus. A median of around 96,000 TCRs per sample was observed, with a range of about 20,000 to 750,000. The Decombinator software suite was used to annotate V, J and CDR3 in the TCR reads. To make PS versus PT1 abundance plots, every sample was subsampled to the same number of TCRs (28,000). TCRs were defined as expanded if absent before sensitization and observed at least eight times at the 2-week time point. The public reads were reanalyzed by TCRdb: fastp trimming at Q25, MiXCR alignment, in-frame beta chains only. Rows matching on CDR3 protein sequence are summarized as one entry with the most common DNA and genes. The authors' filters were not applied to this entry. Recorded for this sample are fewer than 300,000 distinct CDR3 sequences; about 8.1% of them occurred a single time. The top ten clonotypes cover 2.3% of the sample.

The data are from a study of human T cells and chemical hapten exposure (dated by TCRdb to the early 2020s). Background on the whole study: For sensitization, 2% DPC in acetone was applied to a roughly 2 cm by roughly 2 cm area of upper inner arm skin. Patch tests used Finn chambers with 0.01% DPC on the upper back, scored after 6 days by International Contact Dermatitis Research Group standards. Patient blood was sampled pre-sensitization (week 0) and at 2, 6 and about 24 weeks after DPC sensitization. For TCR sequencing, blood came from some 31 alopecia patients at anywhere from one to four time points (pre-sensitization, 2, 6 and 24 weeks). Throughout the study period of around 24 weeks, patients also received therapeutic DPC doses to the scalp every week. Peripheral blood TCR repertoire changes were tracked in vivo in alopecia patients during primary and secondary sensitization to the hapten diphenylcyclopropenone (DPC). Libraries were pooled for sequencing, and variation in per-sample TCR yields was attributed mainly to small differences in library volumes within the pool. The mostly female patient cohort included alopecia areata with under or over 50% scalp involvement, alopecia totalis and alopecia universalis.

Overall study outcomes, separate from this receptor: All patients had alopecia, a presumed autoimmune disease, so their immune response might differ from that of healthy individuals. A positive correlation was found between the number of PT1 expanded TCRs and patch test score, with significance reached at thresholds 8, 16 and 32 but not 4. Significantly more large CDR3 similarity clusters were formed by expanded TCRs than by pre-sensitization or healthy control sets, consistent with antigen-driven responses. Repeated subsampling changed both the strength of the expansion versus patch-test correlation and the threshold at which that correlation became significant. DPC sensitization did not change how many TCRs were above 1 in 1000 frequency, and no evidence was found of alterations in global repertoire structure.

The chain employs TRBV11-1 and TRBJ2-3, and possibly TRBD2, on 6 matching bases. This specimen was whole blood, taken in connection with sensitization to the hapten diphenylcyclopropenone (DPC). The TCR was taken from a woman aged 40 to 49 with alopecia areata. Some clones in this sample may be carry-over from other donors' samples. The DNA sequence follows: TGTGCCAGCAGCCAAACCGGGGACTTAGACACAGATACGCAGTATTTT. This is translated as CASSQTGDLDTDTQYF.